These 31 T cell receptor beta chains came from one sample sequenced in a study of blood T cell repertoires in COVID-19. Sequenced by immunoSEQ multiplex PCR; TCRdb stores in-frame clones only, minus some. Of about 270,000 clones in the sample, 86% were seen once. Sequencing was done on a sample of peripheral blood. The receptors come from a woman aged 25 to 39 with COVID-19, enrolled during active disease.

J is TRBJ2-7 and V is TRBV23-1, with no clear D. TRBV23-1 is an open reading frame, and its role is uncertain. This CDR3 has 13 residues. V was clipped by 4 bases and J by 2 bases, with 9 bases between them. The CDR3 here is CASSRTQTYEQYF. The CDR3 DNA sequence: TGCGCCAGCAGTCGAACCCAGACCTACGAGCAGTACTTC.

The chain recombines TRBV7-8 with TRBJ1-2; maybe TRBD1 (5 bases). Germline assignment: CDR1 SGHVS and CDR2 FQNEAQ. V lost 1 base and J lost 8, with 14 bases in between. This CDR3 has 14 amino acids. The CDR3 DNA is TGTGCCAGCAGCTTAGTTGGGCAGGGTCTCGGCTACACCTTC. Its protein is CASSLVGQGLGYTF. Complete variable domain (other parts from reference TRBV7-8 and TRBJ1-2): GAGVSQSPRYKVAKRGQDVALRCDPISGHVSLFWYQQALGQGPEFLTYFQNEAQLDKSGLPSDRFFAERPEGSVSTLKIQRTQQEDSAVYLCASSLVGQGLGYTFGSGTRLTVV.

The rearrangement links TRBV5-4 to TRBJ1-1; D may be TRBD1 (6 bases). The CDR3 spans 14 residues. Germline CDR1 is SGHNT and CDR2 is YYREEE (reference sequence). With 3 bases removed from V and 1 base from J, the gap between germline ends came to 10 bases. For the CDR3, the DNA is TGTGCCAGCAGCTCCATGACAGGGAACACTGAAGCTTTCTTT. It specifies CASSSMTGNTEAFF.

This rearrangement joins TRBV4-2 to TRBJ2-1; 8 bases align to TRBD2. The CDR3 consists of 16 residues. The germline V gene encodes CDR1 LGHNA and CDR2 YNFKEQ. With V trimmed by 3 bases and J by 4 bases, 8 bases remained unmatched. The CDR3 DNA is TGTGCCAGCAGCCATACTGGCAGCGGGGGTTACAATGAGCAGTTCTTC. It translates to CASSHTGSGGYNEQFF.

This sequence joins TRBV12-5 and TRBJ1-2; TRBD1 agrees at 7 bases. The V and J ends lost 1 base and 5 bases, in that order; junction bases with no gene match: 7. The CDR3 covers 15 residues. Germline lookup yields CDR1 LGHNT and CDR2 FRNRAP. CDR3 sequence reads: CASGLAGQEDYGYTF. DNA of the CDR3: TGTGCTAGTGGTTTGGCCGGACAGGAAGATTATGGCTACACCTTC. The full variable domain, in which reference TRBV12-5 and TRBJ1-2 provide the parts outside the CDR3, is DARVTQTPRHKVTEMGQEVTMRCQPILGHNTVFWYRQTMMQGLELLAYFRNRAPLDDSGMPKDRFSAEMPDATLATLKIQPSEPRDSAVYFCASGLAGQEDYGYTFGSGTRLTVV.

The chain uses TRBV5-1 and TRBJ1-5, with 9 bases lining up with TRBD1. The J segment lost 5 bases and the V segment lost 2 bases, leaving 2 bases of the junction unmatched. The CDR3 totals 14 residues. Looked up from germline, CDR1 is SGHRS and CDR2 is YFSETQ. Here the CDR3 reads CASSLTGGDQPQHF. The CDR3 coding sequence is TGCGCCAGCAGCTTAACAGGGGGCGATCAGCCCCAGCATTTT. Complete variable domain (other parts from reference TRBV5-1 and TRBJ1-5): KAGVTQTPRYLIKTRGQQVTLSCSPISGHRSVSWYQQTPGQGLQFLFEYFSETQRNKGNFPGRFSGRQFSNSRSEMNVSTLELGDSALYLCASSLTGGDQPQHFGDGTRLSIL.

The V call is TRBV4-1, the J call TRBJ2-4; 15 nucleotides agree with TRBD2. Germline CDR1 MGHRA, CDR2 YSYEKL. With V trimmed by 3 bases and J by 0 bases, 3 bases remained unmatched. The CDR3 has 18 residues. Here the CDR3 reads CASSQGLAGGLAKNIQYF. The CDR3 nucleotides read TGCGCCAGCAGCCAGGGACTAGCGGGGGGTCTAGCCAAAAACATTCAGTACTTC.

The CDR3 DNA reads as TGTGCCACAGTAGCGGGTGGAGGGAGCTCCTACGAGCAGTACTTC. Its protein product is CATVAGGGSSYEQYF. The V call is TRBV11-2, the J call TRBJ2-7; TRBD2 aligns across 7 bases. V was pared by 10 bases and J by 0 bases, with 12 bases of the junction left unmatched. The CDR3 extends over 15 amino acids. Germline CDR1 SGHAT, CDR2 FQNNGV.

The chain employs TRBV7-9 and TRBJ1-6, with unresolved D. The V end lost 6 bases, the J end lost 8 bases, and 5 bases lay between the germline ends. Germline-derived CDR1 and CDR2 are SEHNR and FQNEAQ (reference sequence). The CDR3 contains 11 residues. Here the CDR3 reads CASRPDSPLHF. The CDR3 DNA follows: TGTGCCAGCAGACCGGATTCACCCCTCCACTTT. Full variable domain (outside the CDR3, taken from reference TRBV7-9 and TRBJ1-6): DTGVSQNPRHKITKRGQNVTFRCDPISEHNRLYWYRQTLGQGPEFLTYFQNEAQLEKSRLLSDRFSAERPKGSFSTLEIQRTEQGDSAMYLCASRPDSPLHFGNGTRLTVT.

This chain connects TRBV7-6 to TRBJ2-5; tentative D call: TRBD2 (5 bases). This CDR3 spans 12 amino acids. Trimming removed 10 bases at V and 5 bases at J, with 14 bases between. The V gene's germline CDR1 is SGHVS and CDR2 FNYEAQ. CDR3 residues: CAITLTGETQYF. CDR3 DNA: TGTGCCATCACCCTCACGGGGGAGACCCAGTACTTC.

The V call is TRBV2, the J call TRBJ1-2; TRBD1 is a possible D gene (6 bases). Germline V lookup: CDR1 SNHLY, CDR2 FYNNEI. The ends were cut back, 6 bases at V and 7 bases at J, with 21 bases in the middle. This CDR3 region has 15 residues. CDR3 sequence reads: CASRAQGIGVGGYTF. The CDR3 nucleotides read TGTGCCAGCAGGGCACAGGGTATTGGTGTCGGTGGCTACACCTTC.

This clone was counted once. The chain employs TRBV5-1 and TRBJ2-1; D gene ambiguous. This CDR3 has 13 amino acids. Trimming took 3 bases from V and 5 from J, leaving 9 bases between them. Germline assignment: CDR1 SGHRS and CDR2 YFSETQ. The DNA for the CDR3 is TGCGCCAGCAGCTCCCTACTCGACAATGAGCAGTTCTTC. This translates into CASSSLLDNEQFF.

This clone has just one count. The chain carries TRBV12-1 and TRBJ2-3; whether TRBD1, the table's D call, matches the DNA was not checked. TRBV12-1 is a listed pseudogene. The CDR3 runs 17 residues. CDR3 sequence: CASSFEMAAGKTDTQYF. As DNA, the CDR3 is TGTGCCAGCAGCTTTGAGATGGCGGCAGGGAAGACAGATACGCAGTATTTT.

The chain combines TRBV19 with TRBJ1-1; D may be TRBD1 (6 bases). Germline V lookup: CDR1 LNHDA, CDR2 SQIVND (reference sequence). V was cut by 3 bases and J by 5 bases, with 13 bases left in between. CDR3 size: 14 residues. As DNA, the CDR3 is TGTGCCAGTAGTATTTCCAGGGGAGATACTGAAGCTTTCTTT. Its protein is CASSISRGDTEAFF.

The V and J genes are TRBV7-9 and TRBJ2-5; D is ambiguous. CDR1 is SEHNR and CDR2 is FQNEAQ in the germline V gene (reference sequence). This CDR3 is 16 amino acids long. The V end lost 4 bases, the J end lost 2 bases, and 17 bases lay between the germline ends. The CDR3 DNA sequence: TGTGCCAGCAGCTCCGTGCCGTATCTAAGACAAGAGACCCAGTACTTC. It yields the protein CASSSVPYLRQETQYF.

DNA of the CDR3: TGTGCCAGCAGCCGTAGCAGCGACAGCTCCTACGAGCAGTACTTC. This gives the protein CASSRSSDSSYEQYF. This sequence joins TRBV5-4 and TRBJ2-7; TRBD1 might be the D (5 bases). This CDR3 has 15 amino acids. The V gene's germline CDR1 is SGHNT and CDR2 YYREEE (reference sequence). V was cut by 4 bases and J by 0 bases, with 14 bases left in between.

V usage is TRBV5-1 and J usage is TRBJ2-3; D is perhaps TRBD2 (6 bases). The V end lost 0 bases, the J end lost 6 bases, and 11 bases lay between the germline ends. The CDR3 has 14 amino acids. CDR1 is SGHRS and CDR2 is YFSETQ in the germline V gene. The DNA for the CDR3 is TGCGCCAGCAGCTTGGCCGGGAGACTGGATACGCAGTATTTT. Translated: CASSLAGRLDTQYF.

To note about this clone: Compared with germline, one end of the junction differs, possibly owing to a read error. This chain connects TRBV5-1 to TRBJ2-3; 9 nucleotides agree with TRBD2. The CDR3 has 15 amino acids. The germline gives CDR1 SGHRS, CDR2 YFSETQ. In nucleotides, the CDR3 is TGCGCCCGCAGGGGAGGCGGGGGGGTCACAGATACGCAGTATTTT. The encoded protein is CARRGGGGVTDTQYF.

This clone came up once. V and J are TRBV5-1 and TRBJ2-5; TRBD1 matches 7 bases. The J segment lost 2 bases and the V segment lost 4 bases, leaving 5 bases of the junction unmatched. From germline, CDR1 is SGHRS and CDR2 YFSETQ. This CDR3 spans 14 amino acids. CDR3 coding DNA: TGCGCCAGCAGCCTGGGGACAGTACAAGAGACCCAGTACTTC. This gives the protein CASSLGTVQETQYF.

This sequence joins TRBV6-5 and TRBJ2-7; TRBD1 is a possible D gene (5 bases). This CDR3 spans 13 amino acids. The V and J ends lost 2 bases and 2 bases respectively, with 7 bases between them. Per germline, CDR1 MNHEY and CDR2 SVGAGI. The CDR3 nucleotides read TGTGCCAGCAGTTACGCCAGGGCCTACGAGCAGTACTTC. Encoded protein: CASSYARAYEQYF.

The V call is TRBV15, the J call TRBJ1-5; TRBD1 aligns across 8 bases. V trimming: 9 bases; J trimming: 1 base; junction bases outside the gene matches: 8. The CDR3 has 15 residues. The V gene's germline CDR1 is LNHNV and CDR2 YYDKDF (reference sequence). The CDR3 bases are TGTGCCACTGGGACAGGAACGGTAAGCAATCAGCCCCAGCATTTT. Translation gives CATGTGTVSNQPQHF.

The V gene is TRBV11-2, the J gene TRBJ1-1, with 10 bases matching TRBD1. Germline trimming cut 2 bases from V and 10 bases from J; bases unmatched to any gene: 19. This CDR3 has 18 amino acids. The germline V gene encodes CDR1 SGHAT and CDR2 FQNNGV. This chain's CDR3 is CASSLRAPGQGLGGVAFF. CDR3 DNA sequence: TGTGCCAGCAGCTTAAGGGCCCCGGGACAGGGGCTAGGAGGAGTAGCTTTCTTT.

The chain combines TRBV6-2 or TRBV6-3 with TRBJ2-3; D unclear. V lost 0 bases to trimming and J lost 2 bases, with 3 bases between them. The germline gives CDR1 MNHEY, CDR2 SVGEGT. The CDR3 consists of 13 residues. The CDR3 region has the DNA TGTGCCAGCAGTTACTCCAACACAGATACGCAGTATTTT. Its protein is CASSYSNTDTQYF.

The V gene is TRBV2, the J gene TRBJ1-1; TRBD1 might be the D (6 bases). Trimming took off 5 bases at V and 11 bases at J, with 15 bases between the two ends. The germline gives CDR1 SNHLY, CDR2 FYNNEI. The CDR3 has 12 residues. The CDR3 DNA sequence: TGTGCCAGCAGTTCATACAGGGACGGGGCTTTCTTT. Encoded protein: CASSSYRDGAFF.

The rearrangement links TRBV11-3 to TRBJ2-7; no reliable D call. Germline assignment: CDR1 SGHNT and CDR2 YENEEA. V lost 5 bases and J 3 bases, leaving 11 bases between the germline ends. This CDR3 region has 13 residues. For the CDR3, the DNA is TGTGCCAGCAGCCATGGCCCGGGCTACGAGCAGTACTTC. This sequence encodes CASSHGPGYEQYF.

The chain recombines TRBV4-1 with TRBJ2-1, with 9 bases lining up with TRBD1. CDR3 length equals 19 residues. Per the germline V gene, CDR1 is MGHRA and CDR2 is YSYEKL. Trimming at V came to 4 bases and at J to 4 bases, leaving 17 bases not matched to a gene. The CDR3 DNA follows: TGCGCCAGCAGCCCAAGACTGGACTCGGACAGGGGTTGGTACAATGAGCAGTTCTTC. Amino acid sequence: CASSPRLDSDRGWYNEQFF.

This clone was recorded once. The chain has TRBV5-1 and TRBJ2-1; 9 positions agree with TRBD2. V gave up 0 bases and J gave up 3 bases; unmatched junction bases: 4. The CDR3 covers 16 residues. Per germline, CDR1 SGHRS and CDR2 YFSETQ. This CDR3 is CASSLGLAVYYNEQFF. CDR3 in DNA: TGCGCCAGCAGCTTGGGACTAGCGGTTTACTACAATGAGCAGTTCTTC.

The rearrangement links TRBV4-1 to TRBJ2-7, with 7 nucleotides matching TRBD1. This CDR3 region has 14 residues. Trimming at V came to 4 bases and at J to 3 bases, leaving 6 bases not matched to a gene. Germline V lookup: CDR1 MGHRA, CDR2 YSYEKL. The CDR3 sequence is CASSLGTDYYEQYF. CDR3 DNA sequence: TGCGCCAGCAGCCTAGGGACAGACTACTACGAGCAGTACTTC.

This clone was detected only a few times. The chain has TRBV19 and TRBJ1-5; TRBD1 might be the D (5 bases). The length of the CDR3 is 14 residues. Germline V CDR1 and CDR2: LNHDA, SQIVND (reference sequence). The V end was cut by 7 bases, the J end by 4 bases, with 14 bases between. The CDR3 nucleotides read TGTGCCAGTACTCGCTGGGGGGTTAATCAGCCCCAGCATTTT. Its translation is CASTRWGVNQPQHF.

V and J are TRBV5-4 and TRBJ2-7; no reliable D call. This CDR3 has 14 amino acids. The V end lost 1 base, the J end lost 2 bases, and 10 bases lay between the germline ends. Looked up from germline, CDR1 is SGHNT and CDR2 is YYREEE (reference sequence). CDR3 nucleotide sequence: TGTGCCAGCAGCTTGCTAGGTTACACCTACGAGCAGTACTTC. Protein sequence: CASSLLGYTYEQYF.

The rearrangement uses TRBV12-1 and TRBJ2-7; TRBD2, the table's D call, lacks a check against the DNA. TRBV12-1 is listed as a pseudogene. CDR3 size: 15 residues. CDR3 coding DNA: TGTGCCAGCAGCCTGCGACGGAAGATGAGCGGCGAGCAGTACTTC. Residues: CASSLRRKMSGEQYF.